This record covers a single T cell receptor (beta chain). Its antigen remains unknown. Clones were sequenced by immunoSEQ multiplex PCR, and TCRdb holds only the in-frame ones, with some missing. The sample holds around 30,000 clones, about 70% seen once. Germline-derived CDR1 and CDR2 are LGHNA and YSLEER. The CDR3 runs to 17 residues. V lost 2 bases and J lost 2, with 18 bases in between. This sample is drawn from a study of CD4 T cells in relation to SARS-CoV-2 and coronaviruses. Study as a whole: Crossreactive spike epitopes shared across donors were mapped to their HLA restriction.

Sequencing input: memory CD4+ T cells from PBMCs, cultured in vitro. The TCR originated in an adult with COVID-19. This rearrangement joins TRBV4-3 to TRBJ2-5; D ambiguous. The CDR3 DNA reads TGCGCCAGCAGCCAATACGCCGGCTCGGGTGCACAAGAGACCCAGTACTTC. This sequence encodes CASSQYAGSGAQETQYF.